Each of the 30 T cell receptor beta chains below was sequenced from the same sample in a study of OX40 agonist ivuxolimab in advanced cancers. The data were produced by immunoSEQ multiplex PCR, yet TCRdb's version contains in-frame clones alone and is incomplete. The table lists about 80,000 clones, 85% to 95% of them singletons. The starting material was CD4+ or CD8+ T cells sorted from blood, obtained in a trial of the OX40 agonist ivuxolimab. The source is an adult with an advanced solid tumor such as melanoma, head and neck, liver or kidney cancer.

This chain uses TRBV5-4 with TRBJ1-1; TRBD1 might be the D (6 bases). Germline lookup yields CDR1 SGHNT and CDR2 YYREEE (reference sequence). The CDR3 is 15 residues long. V was clipped by 7 bases and J by 0 bases, with 16 bases between them. The CDR3 spells CASVSGGQMNTEAFF. The CDR3 DNA sequence: TGTGCCAGCGTTAGCGGAGGACAGATGAACACTGAAGCTTTCTTT.

This clone has a handful of counts. The chain is built from TRBV7-7 and TRBJ2-3, with TRBD2 identical over 7 bases. The ends lost 5 bases at V and 0 bases at J; junction bases unmatched: 5. CDR1 and CDR2 (germline): SSHAT, FNYEAQ (reference sequence). The CDR3 covers 15 residues. The CDR3 reads CASSPAGSSTDTQYF. As DNA, the CDR3 is TGTGCCAGCAGCCCAGCGGGATCTAGCACAGATACGCAGTATTTT.

This clone was recorded once. The V gene is TRBV18, the J gene TRBJ1-3; 12 bases align to TRBD1. Germline values: CDR1 KGHSH, CDR2 LQKENI. Trimming cost V 3 bases and J 0 bases; bases outside gene matches: 9. This CDR3 has 19 residues. Here the CDR3 DNA reads TGTGCCAGCTCACCTTCCGGGACAGGGGGCTCGAGCTCTGGAAACACCATATATTTT. It translates to CASSPSGTGGSSSGNTIYF.

This clone appeared a few times. The chain uses TRBV5-1 and TRBJ2-3, with 12 bases aligning to TRBD1. Germline V gives CDR1 SGHRS, CDR2 YFSETQ. The CDR3 consists of 16 residues. With 4 bases clipped from V and 4 bases from J, the junction kept 7 bases outside the gene matches. The CDR3 DNA is TGCGCCAGCAGCCGGGGACAGGGGGCGCCATCAGATACGCAGTATTTT. Translated, it gives CASSRGQGAPSDTQYF.

The chain uses TRBV5-1 and TRBJ2-2; 10 bases line up with TRBD2. Germline V CDR1 and CDR2: SGHRS, YFSETQ. With V trimmed by 4 bases and J by 6 bases, 6 bases remained unmatched. The CDR3 is 15 residues long. The CDR3: CASSRTGLASGELFF. For the CDR3, the DNA is TGCGCCAGCAGCAGAACGGGACTAGCGTCCGGGGAGCTGTTTTTT.

The V gene is TRBV6-6, the J gene TRBJ2-7, with 10 bases identical to TRBD1. The CDR3 has 14 amino acids. The germline V gene encodes CDR1 MNHNY and CDR2 SVGAGI (reference sequence). V lost 7 bases, J lost 2 bases, and 5 bases stayed unmatched. The CDR3 bases are TGTGCCAGCAAGTGGACAGGGGGGACCTACGAGCAGTACTTC. Its protein product is CASKWTGGTYEQYF.

The CDR3 DNA reads as TGTGCCAGCAGTGCCCCCCGACAGGGGTCCCACGAGCAGTACTTC. Amino acids: CASSAPRQGSHEQYF. The chain recombines TRBV6-1 with TRBJ2-7, with 8 bases fitting TRBD1. CDR1 and CDR2 from the germline V gene are MNHNS and SASEGT. This CDR3 has 15 amino acids. Trimming at V came to 4 bases and at J to 5 bases, leaving 10 bases not matched to a gene.

The CDR3 is CASSPTTNTEAFF. The CDR3, as DNA: TGTGCCAGCAGCCCAACCACGAACACTGAAGCTTTCTTT. The chain carries TRBV5-5 and TRBJ1-1; D is unclear. The CDR3 extends over 13 amino acids. Trimming shortened V by 4 bases and J by 1 base, and 8 bases separated the two germline ends. The germline V gene has CDR1 SGHKS and CDR2 YYEKEE (reference sequence).

The V call is TRBV10-3, the J call TRBJ2-5, with TRBD2 as a possible D gene (5 bases). The CDR3 is 13 residues long. Deletions cut 6 bases from V and 2 bases from J, with 10 bases between. Germline values: CDR1 ENHRY, CDR2 SYGVKD. For the CDR3, the DNA is TGTGCCATCAGCCAACTAGGACAAGAGACCCAGTACTTC. It encodes CAISQLGQETQYF.

This clone is a singleton in its sample. The rearrangement uses TRBV27 and TRBJ1-2, with 10 bases that match TRBD1. Germline V gives CDR1 MNHEY, CDR2 SMNVEV (reference sequence). The CDR3 spans 14 residues. J gave up 6 bases and V 8 bases, and 9 bases lay outside the gene matches. The CDR3, as DNA: TGTGCCAGCCACCGTGGGGGACAGGGGCATGGCTACACCTTC. Translation: CASHRGGQGHGYTF.

V and J are TRBV4-1 and TRBJ1-1, with D hard to call. There are 16 residues in the CDR3. Trimming cost V 1 base and J 0 bases, with 12 bases left between them. Germline loops: CDR1 MGHRA, CDR2 YSYEKL. DNA for the CDR3: TGCGCCAGCAGCCAAGGGCCGGGCACCATGAACACTGAAGCTTTCTTT. Protein product: CASSQGPGTMNTEAFF.

The chain couples TRBV18 to TRBJ2-5, with D perhaps matching TRBD1 (6 bases). This CDR3 has 16 amino acids. Germline CDR1 and CDR2: KGHSH and LQKENI. Trimming cost V 2 bases and J 4 bases, with 17 bases left between them. CDR3 nucleotide sequence: TGTGCCAGCTCACCAGCCGGGACACCTAGACGAGAGACCCAGTACTTC. Its protein product is CASSPAGTPRRETQYF.

The chain links TRBV19 to TRBJ2-6, with 7 bases identical to TRBD1. This CDR3 comprises 19 residues. Losses at the gene ends were 6 bases for V and 0 bases for J; bases not matched to a gene: 14. The germline CDR1 and CDR2 sequences are LNHDA and SQIVND (reference sequence). DNA for the CDR3: TGTGCCAGTAGAAGGAGTTTGGGACGGGACAGCTCTGGGGCCAACGTCCTGACTTTC. Amino acid sequence: CASRRSLGRDSSGANVLTF.

This clone has more than one count but fewer than ten. The chain employs TRBV30 and TRBJ2-5, with TRBD1 as a possible D gene (5 bases). Trimming took off 0 bases at V and 4 bases at J, with 9 bases between the two ends. Per the germline V gene, CDR1 is GTSNPN and CDR2 is SVGIG (reference sequence). The CDR3 has 13 residues. This chain's CDR3 is CAWSVQVTETQYF. CDR3 nucleotides: TGTGCCTGGAGTGTACAGGTGACAGAGACCCAGTACTTC.

The V call is TRBV4-3, the J call TRBJ2-1; 11 nucleotides align to TRBD2. This CDR3 contains 14 residues. CDR1 LGHNA and CDR2 YSLEER come from the germline V gene. After removal of 6 bases from V and 4 bases from J, the junction contained 2 bases not matched to a gene. The DNA of the CDR3 is TGCGCCAGCAGTCGGACTAGCGGGTACAATGAGCAGTTCTTC. Translated: CASSRTSGYNEQFF.

The rearrangement joins TRBV29-1 to TRBJ1-3; 10 bases map to TRBD1. CDR3 length: 16 amino acids. The germline CDR1 and CDR2 sequences are SQVTM and ANQGSEA. Unmatched junction bases numbered 5, after V lost 3 bases and J lost 0 bases. The CDR3 sequence: CSVEIWDRGSGNTIYF. The CDR3 coding sequence is TGCAGCGTTGAGATCTGGGACAGGGGCTCTGGAAACACCATATATTTT.

This chain uses TRBV27 with TRBJ2-2; 9 bases fit TRBD1. Germline CDR1 and CDR2: MNHEY and SMNVEV (reference sequence). Trimming cost V 11 bases and J 3 bases; bases outside gene matches: 4. The CDR3 runs 13 residues. Written as DNA, the CDR3 is TGTGCCGGGAGGGACAGGGACACCGGGGAGCTGTTTTTT. Amino acid sequence: CAGRDRDTGELFF.

V usage is TRBV4-1 and J usage is TRBJ2-2; 10 positions agree with TRBD1. V shed 5 bases and J 7 bases; nucleotides not matched to a gene: 10. From germline, CDR1 is MGHRA and CDR2 YSYEKL. The CDR3 contains 16 residues. CDR3 residues: CASSEGVTGGFGELFF. CDR3 DNA sequence: TGCGCCAGCAGCGAAGGAGTGACAGGGGGCTTCGGGGAGCTGTTTTTT.

The V and J genes are TRBV7-9 and TRBJ2-3; 10 nucleotides align to TRBD2. Trimming removed 5 bases from V and 6 bases from J; junction bases left unmatched: 8. The CDR3 runs 15 residues. In germline, CDR1 is SEHNR, CDR2 FQNEAQ (reference sequence). CDR3 sequence reads: CASSQSGRAEDTQYF. In nucleotides, the CDR3 is TGTGCCAGCAGCCAGAGCGGGAGGGCCGAGGATACGCAGTATTTT.

The chain employs TRBV29-1 and TRBJ1-2; a possible D gene is TRBD1 (5 bases). In germline, CDR1 is SQVTM, CDR2 ANQGSEA. The V end lost 2 bases, the J end lost 4 bases, and 8 bases lay between the germline ends. The length of the CDR3 is 12 residues. CDR3 amino acids: CSVEWTTYGYTF. CDR3 nucleotide sequence: TGCAGCGTTGAATGGACAACCTATGGCTACACCTTC.

The rearrangement joins TRBV9 to TRBJ1-3, with 7 bases aligning to TRBD1. J lost 4 bases, V lost 4 bases, and 11 bases had no gene match. The CDR3 covers 16 residues. Looked up from germline, CDR1 is SGDLS and CDR2 is YYNGEE. The CDR3: CASSTRQGQTGNTIYF. The CDR3 DNA is TGTGCCAGCAGCACCCGACAGGGACAGACGGGAAACACCATATATTTT.

V usage is TRBV5-1 and J usage is TRBJ2-3; 9 nucleotides match TRBD1. The V gene's germline CDR1 is SGHRS and CDR2 YFSETQ. The CDR3 runs 14 residues. V was pared by 0 bases and J by 6 bases, with 2 bases of the junction left unmatched. CDR3 DNA: TGCGCCAGCAGCTTGGGGACAGGGGATGATACGCAGTATTTT. Its translation: CASSLGTGDDTQYF.

The chain combines TRBV28 with TRBJ1-5; D gene ambiguous. The CDR3 is made up of 12 amino acids. Germline assignment: CDR1 MDHEN and CDR2 SYDVKM. V was clipped by 4 bases and J by 9 bases, with 10 bases between them. For the CDR3, the DNA is TGTGCCAGCAGTTCTCCGGCTGGGCCCCAGCATTTT. It codes for CASSSPAGPQHF.

The chain employs TRBV9 and TRBJ1-2; D is unclear. Looked up from germline, CDR1 is SGDLS and CDR2 is YYNGEE. The CDR3 has 17 amino acids. V lost 4 bases and J lost 2, with 21 bases in between. The CDR3 reads CASSPSLGYQRNYGYTF. The DNA for the CDR3 is TGTGCCAGCAGCCCGAGTTTAGGGTACCAGAGGAACTATGGCTACACCTTC. Complete variable domain (other parts from reference TRBV9 and TRBJ1-2): DSGVTQTPKHLITATGQRVTLRCSPRSGDLSVYWYQQSLDQGLQFLIQYYNGEERAKGNILERFSAQQFPDLHSELNLSSLELGDSALYFCASSPSLGYQRNYGYTFGSGTRLTVV.

V is TRBV7-8 and J is TRBJ2-2; TRBD2 aligns across 10 bases. This CDR3 contains 16 residues. With 5 bases clipped from V and 7 bases from J, the junction kept 10 bases outside the gene matches. Germline V CDR1 and CDR2: SGHVS, FQNEAQ. Written as DNA, the CDR3 is TGTGCCAGCAGCGCACGTTTTGGGACTAGCGTCGGGGAGCTGTTTTTT. Its translation: CASSARFGTSVGELFF. The variable domain in full, completed from reference TRBV7-8 and TRBJ2-2, reads GAGVSQSPRYKVAKRGQDVALRCDPISGHVSLFWYQQALGQGPEFLTYFQNEAQLDKSGLPSDRFFAERPEGSVSTLKIQRTQQEDSAVYLCASSARFGTSVGELFFGEGSRLTVL.

The chain recombines TRBV29-1 with TRBJ2-1; weak D call: TRBD1 (6 bases). The CDR3 sequence is 12 residues long. Deletions cut 5 bases from V and 3 bases from J, with 8 bases between. Germline values: CDR1 SQVTM, CDR2 ANQGSEA. CDR3 nucleotide sequence: TGCAGCGTTCAACAGGGCTACAATGAGCAGTTCTTC. Its protein is CSVQQGYNEQFF.

DNA for the CDR3: TGTGCCAGCAGTTACTTCTCTGCTGGGGCCAACGTCCTGACTTTC. This translates into CASSYFSAGANVLTF. The gene calls are TRBV6-5 and TRBJ2-6; D is uncertain. Between the trimmed V and J ends, which lost 1 base and 2 bases, there was a span of 6 bases. CDR1 MNHEY and CDR2 SVGAGI come from the germline V gene. The CDR3 totals 15 residues.

V is TRBV10-2 and J is TRBJ2-3; 12 positions match TRBD2. CDR3 length: 15 residues. V lost 3 bases and J lost 4; bases outside the gene matches: 2. Germline lookup yields CDR1 WSHSY and CDR2 SAAADI. As DNA, the CDR3 is TGCGCCAGCAGTGAAGCTAGCGGGAGGGCAGATACGCAGTATTTT. This encodes CASSEASGRADTQYF.

The gene calls are TRBV28 and TRBJ2-3, with 7 nucleotides matching TRBD1. Germline V gene lookup returns CDR1 MDHEN and CDR2 SYDVKM. With V trimmed by 6 bases and J by 1 base, 7 bases remained unmatched. CDR3 size: 15 residues. This chain's CDR3 is CASSPFTGGTDTQYF. The CDR3 DNA is TGTGCCAGCAGCCCTTTTACAGGGGGCACAGATACGCAGTATTTT.

The V gene is TRBV4-1, the J gene TRBJ2-5; 7 nucleotides line up with TRBD1. Germline CDR1 is MGHRA and CDR2 is YSYEKL. The CDR3 loop spans 16 amino acids. V dropped 4 bases and J dropped 2; count of bases not matched to a gene: 10. For the CDR3, the DNA is TGCGCCAGCAGCCTAGGACAGGTGGGACCTCAAGAGACCCAGTACTTC. Protein product: CASSLGQVGPQETQYF.